This section outlines one T cell receptor (beta chain) sequence together with its context. This record comes from a study of cytomegalovirus exposure and HLA in healthy donors. The V end was cut by 5 bases, the J end by 8 bases, with 13 bases between. In germline, CDR1 is SEHNR, CDR2 FQNEAQ (reference sequence). CDR3 size: 14 residues. PCR employed 60 Vbeta and 13 Jbeta primers. Clones were read by immunoSEQ multiplex PCR, and TCRdb kept only the in-frame ones, dropping some. The repertoire includes roughly 150,000 clones, 73% of them detected once, and 5% to 5.5% sits in the top ten. The specimen was PBMCs. The clonotype comes from a woman younger than 35 in good health and CMV-seropositive. The genes are TRBV7-9 and TRBJ1-6; D remains ambiguous. CDR3 nucleotides: TGTGCCAGCAGCCCGCCGCAGGCCTATTCACCCCTCCACTTT. It codes for CASSPPQAYSPLHF. Full variable domain (outside the CDR3, taken from reference TRBV7-9 and TRBJ1-6): DTGVSQNPRHKITKRGQNVTFRCDPISEHNRLYWYRQTLGQGPEFLTYFQNEAQLEKSRLLSDRFSAERPKGSFSTLEIQRTEQGDSAMYLCASSPPQAYSPLHFGNGTRLTVT.